This TCR beta chain appears in the sequencing data of a study of blood T cell repertoires in COVID-19. V lost 7 bases to trimming and J lost 10 bases; unmatched junction nucleotides: 17. Germline CDR1 is SQVTM and CDR2 is ANQGSEA. CDR3 size: 14 residues. In the original analysis: From reference gene primer amplification, estimates of nucleated cell counts were derived. TCRdb keeps only in-frame clones here, not all; method: immunoSEQ multiplex PCR. V, J and clone size were drawn from that table, and D and trimming were deduced from the DNA. The repertoire holds roughly 200,000 clones, with 70% to 90% as singletons.

The sequenced sample consisted of peripheral blood. The chain has TRBV29-1 and TRBJ2-3; TRBD2 matches 7 bases. This TCR derives from a human donor with active or convalescent COVID-19. The donor label of this sample is uncertain. CDR3: CSGRVRDYQRAQYF. Written as DNA, the CDR3 is TGCAGCGGAAGGGTTCGGGACTACCAGAGAGCGCAGTATTTT.